Included here is one TCR beta chain sequence, with context. Its antigen is not known. This entry belongs to a study of read filtering for tumor transcriptome and immune sequencing. Study information: Mean patient age was approximately 66 years, range roughly 40 to 80; 17 male, roughly 14 female.

Study-wide findings and caveats: Compared with RNA-seq, IR-seq gave much higher clonotype depth and reliability. Sorted CD138-negative bone marrow cells were not purified T cells. Roughly four fifths of IR-seq clonotypes had one read, totaling around 4% of reads; RNA-seq: 74.6% and 44.6%.

There are 15 residues in the CDR3. V lost 6 bases and J lost 8, with 20 bases in between. Per germline, CDR1 SGHAT and CDR2 FQNNGV. The library was built from about 400 ng RNA with molecular barcoded adaptors for alpha/delta and beta/gamma chains. TCRdb fed the reads into MiXCR, producing one record per CDR3 protein. The sample consists of some 40,000 distinct CDR3 sequences, 10% to 15% of them appearing once. The J gene is TRBJ2-1, the V gene TRBV11-2, with a tentative D call TRBD2 (6 bases). This TCR was sampled from a donor at least 40 years old with multiple myeloma. Sequenced sample: a population of CD138-negative cells sorted from bone marrow. This CDR3 is CASSPGGRQGDEQFF. The CDR3 DNA reads TGTGCCAGCAGTCCTGGAGGGAGGCAGGGCGATGAGCAGTTCTTC.